This T cell receptor (beta chain) comes out of a study of cytomegalovirus exposure and HLA in healthy donors. General study findings and limits: With high specificity and sensitivity, the classifier reportedly diagnosed cytomegalovirus status. The authors excluded some V segments, including TRBV6-2 and TRBV6-3, as indistinguishable.

Regarding this clone: Its antigen remains unidentified.

Trimming stripped 4 bases from V and 5 bases from J, with 22 bases between. The CDR3 runs 16 residues. Germline assignment: CDR1 SGDLS and CDR2 YYNGEE. 60 Vbeta and 13 Jbeta primers were used in PCR. Per the original data handling: There were around 80 million unique TCR beta chains by a later count, and approximately 11 million of them were shared. TCRdb keeps only in-frame clones here, not all; method: immunoSEQ multiplex PCR. The V and J calls and the clone size are those of that table, but D and trimming were determined from the DNA. The sample has about 110,000 clones; about three quarters are singletons. Sampled while nominally healthy, donors likely had unrecorded immune exposures.

The sequence came from a man aged 25 to 40 in good health and CMV-seronegative. Sequencing was performed on PBMCs. The chain couples TRBV9 to TRBJ2-7; D perhaps matches TRBD1 (7 bases). This CDR3 reads CASSLMSGTGEDEQYF. CDR3 nucleotide sequence: TGTGCCAGCAGCCTCATGTCCGGAACAGGGGAGGACGAGCAGTACTTC.